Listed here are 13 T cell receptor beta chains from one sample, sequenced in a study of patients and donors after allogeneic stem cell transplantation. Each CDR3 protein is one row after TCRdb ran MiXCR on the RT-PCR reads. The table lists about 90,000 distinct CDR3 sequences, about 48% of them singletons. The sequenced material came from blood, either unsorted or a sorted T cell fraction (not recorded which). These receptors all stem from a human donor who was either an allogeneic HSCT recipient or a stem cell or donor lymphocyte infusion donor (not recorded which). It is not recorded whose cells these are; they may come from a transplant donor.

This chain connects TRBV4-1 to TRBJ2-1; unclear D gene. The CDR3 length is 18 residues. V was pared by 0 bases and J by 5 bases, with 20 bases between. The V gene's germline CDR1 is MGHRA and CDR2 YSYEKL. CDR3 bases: TGCGCCAGCAGCCAAGATCTTGAGGTATCCACATCTGACAATGAGCAGTTCTTC. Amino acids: CASSQDLEVSTSDNEQFF.

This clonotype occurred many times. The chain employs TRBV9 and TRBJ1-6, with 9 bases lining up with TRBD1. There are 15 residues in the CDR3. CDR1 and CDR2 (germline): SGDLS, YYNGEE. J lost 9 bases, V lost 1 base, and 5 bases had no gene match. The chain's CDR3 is CASSVTDRGTSPLHF. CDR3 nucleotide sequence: TGTGCCAGCAGCGTAACGGACAGGGGCACTTCACCCCTCCACTTT. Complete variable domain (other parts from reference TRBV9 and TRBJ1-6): DSGVTQTPKHLITATGQRVTLRCSPRSGDLSVYWYQQSLDQGLQFLIQYYNGEERAKGNILERFSAQQFPDLHSELNLSSLELGDSALYFCASSVTDRGTSPLHFGNGTRLTVT.

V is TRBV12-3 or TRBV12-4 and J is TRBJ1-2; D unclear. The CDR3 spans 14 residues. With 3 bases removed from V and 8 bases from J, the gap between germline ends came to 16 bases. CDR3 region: CASSLQNRNRGYTF. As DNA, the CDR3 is TGTGCCAGCAGTTTGCAAAATAGGAACAGAGGCTACACCTTC.

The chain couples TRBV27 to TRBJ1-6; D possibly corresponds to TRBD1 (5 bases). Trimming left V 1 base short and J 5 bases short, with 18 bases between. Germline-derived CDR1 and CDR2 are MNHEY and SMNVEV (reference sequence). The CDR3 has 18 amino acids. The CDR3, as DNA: TGTGCCAGCAGTTTATGGGGTCCGACTGGAGGGGATAATTCACCCCTCCACTTT. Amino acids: CASSLWGPTGGDNSPLHF.

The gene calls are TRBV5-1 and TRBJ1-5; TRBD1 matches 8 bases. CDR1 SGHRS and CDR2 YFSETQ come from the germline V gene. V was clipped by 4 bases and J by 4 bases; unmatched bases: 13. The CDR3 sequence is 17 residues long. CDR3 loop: CASSPEGGQGWNQPQHF. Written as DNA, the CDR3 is TGCGCCAGCAGCCCCGAGGGAGGACAGGGATGGAATCAGCCCCAGCATTTT.

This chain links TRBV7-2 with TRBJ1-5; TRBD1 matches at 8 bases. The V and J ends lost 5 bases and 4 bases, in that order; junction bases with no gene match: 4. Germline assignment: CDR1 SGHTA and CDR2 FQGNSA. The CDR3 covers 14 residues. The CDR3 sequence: CASSRTGYNQPQHF. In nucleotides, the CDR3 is TGTGCCAGCAGCCGGACAGGGTATAATCAGCCCCAGCATTTT.

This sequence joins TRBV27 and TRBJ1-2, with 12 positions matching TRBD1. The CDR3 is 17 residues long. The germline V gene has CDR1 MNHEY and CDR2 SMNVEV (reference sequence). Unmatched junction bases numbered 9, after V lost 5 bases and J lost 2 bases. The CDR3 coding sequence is TGTGCCAGCAGTCGGCTGCCGGGACAGGGGGCAAACTATGGCTACACCTTC. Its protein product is CASSRLPGQGANYGYTF.

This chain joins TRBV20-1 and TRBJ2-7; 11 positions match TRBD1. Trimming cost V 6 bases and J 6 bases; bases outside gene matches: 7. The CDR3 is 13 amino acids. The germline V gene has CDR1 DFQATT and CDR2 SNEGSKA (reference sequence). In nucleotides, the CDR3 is TGCAGTGCCCCTGGACAGGGGGCGGCCGAGCAGTACTTC. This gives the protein CSAPGQGAAEQYF.

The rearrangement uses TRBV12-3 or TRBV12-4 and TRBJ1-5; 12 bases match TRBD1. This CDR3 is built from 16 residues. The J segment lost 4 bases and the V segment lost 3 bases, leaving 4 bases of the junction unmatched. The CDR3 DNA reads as TGTGCCAGCAGTTTGGGGACAGGGGGCTGGAATCAGCCCCAGCATTTT. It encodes CASSLGTGGWNQPQHF.

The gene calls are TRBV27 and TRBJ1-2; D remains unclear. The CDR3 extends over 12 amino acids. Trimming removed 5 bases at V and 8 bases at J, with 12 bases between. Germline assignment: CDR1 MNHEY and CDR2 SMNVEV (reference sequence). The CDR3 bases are TGTGCCAGCAGTCCAAGGATTGGCGGCTACACCTTC. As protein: CASSPRIGGYTF.

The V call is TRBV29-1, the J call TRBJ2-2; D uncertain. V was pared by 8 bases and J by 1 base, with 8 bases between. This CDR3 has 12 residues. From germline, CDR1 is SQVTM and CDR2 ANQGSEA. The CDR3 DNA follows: TGCAGCACAGACTGGAACACCGGGGAGCTGTTTTTT. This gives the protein CSTDWNTGELFF.

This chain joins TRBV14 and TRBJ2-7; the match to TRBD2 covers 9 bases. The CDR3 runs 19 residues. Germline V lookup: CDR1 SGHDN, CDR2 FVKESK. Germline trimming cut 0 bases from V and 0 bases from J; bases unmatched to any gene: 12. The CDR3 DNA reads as TGTGCCAGCAGCCAAGATGAAATGTTCGGACTAGCGCACTCCTACGAGCAGTACTTC. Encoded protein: CASSQDEMFGLAHSYEQYF.

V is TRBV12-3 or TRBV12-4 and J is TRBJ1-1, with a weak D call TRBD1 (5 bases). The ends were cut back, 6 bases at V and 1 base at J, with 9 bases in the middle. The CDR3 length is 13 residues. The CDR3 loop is CASSVQENTEAFF. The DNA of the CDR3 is TGTGCCAGCAGCGTACAGGAGAACACTGAAGCTTTCTTT.